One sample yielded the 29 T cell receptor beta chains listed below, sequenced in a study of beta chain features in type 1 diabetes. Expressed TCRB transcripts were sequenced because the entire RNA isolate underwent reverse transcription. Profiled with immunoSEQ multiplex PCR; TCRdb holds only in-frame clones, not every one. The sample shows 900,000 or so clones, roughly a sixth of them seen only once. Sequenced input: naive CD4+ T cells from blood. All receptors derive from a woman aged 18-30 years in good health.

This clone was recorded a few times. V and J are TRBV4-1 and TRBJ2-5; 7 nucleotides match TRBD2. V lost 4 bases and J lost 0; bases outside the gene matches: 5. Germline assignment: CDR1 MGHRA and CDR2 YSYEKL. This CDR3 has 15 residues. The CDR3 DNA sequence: TGCGCCAGCAGCCCTCAGACTAGCTACCAAGAGACCCAGTACTTC. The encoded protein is CASSPQTSYQETQYF.

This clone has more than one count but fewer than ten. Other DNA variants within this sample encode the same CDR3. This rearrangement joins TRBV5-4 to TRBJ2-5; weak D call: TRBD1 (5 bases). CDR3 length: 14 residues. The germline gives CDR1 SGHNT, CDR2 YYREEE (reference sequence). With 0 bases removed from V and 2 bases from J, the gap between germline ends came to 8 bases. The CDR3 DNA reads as TGTGCCAGCAGCTTGGGACAGATACAAGAGACCCAGTACTTC. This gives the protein CASSLGQIQETQYF. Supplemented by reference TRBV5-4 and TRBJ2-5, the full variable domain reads ETGVTQSPTHLIKTRGQQVTLRCSSQSGHNTVSWYQQALGQGPQFIFQYYREEENGRGNFPPRFSGLQFPNYSSELNVNALELDDSALYLCASSLGQIQETQYFGPGTRLLVL.

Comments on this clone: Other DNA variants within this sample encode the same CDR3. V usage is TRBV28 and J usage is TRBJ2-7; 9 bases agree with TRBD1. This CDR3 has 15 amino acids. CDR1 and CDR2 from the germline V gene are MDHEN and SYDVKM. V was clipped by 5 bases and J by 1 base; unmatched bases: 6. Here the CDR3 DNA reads TGTGCCAGCAGTGTACCGGGACAGGGTTCCTACGAGCAGTACTTC. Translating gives CASSVPGQGSYEQYF.

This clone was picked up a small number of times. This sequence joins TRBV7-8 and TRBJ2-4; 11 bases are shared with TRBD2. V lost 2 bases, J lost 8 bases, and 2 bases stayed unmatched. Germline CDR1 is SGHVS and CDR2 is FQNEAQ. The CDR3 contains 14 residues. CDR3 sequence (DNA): TGTGCCAGCAGCTTAACTAGCGGGAGTTACATTCAGTACTTC. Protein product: CASSLTSGSYIQYF. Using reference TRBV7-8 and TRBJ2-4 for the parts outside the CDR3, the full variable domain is GAGVSQSPRYKVAKRGQDVALRCDPISGHVSLFWYQQALGQGPEFLTYFQNEAQLDKSGLPSDRFFAERPEGSVSTLKIQRTQQEDSAVYLCASSLTSGSYIQYFGAGTRLSVL.

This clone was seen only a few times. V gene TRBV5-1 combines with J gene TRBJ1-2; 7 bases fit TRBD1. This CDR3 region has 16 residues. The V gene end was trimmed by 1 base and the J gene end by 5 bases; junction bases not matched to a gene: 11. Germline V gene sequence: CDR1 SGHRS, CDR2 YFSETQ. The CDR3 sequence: CASSLSRDRMDYGYTF. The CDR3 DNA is TGCGCCAGCAGCTTGAGTAGGGACAGAATGGATTATGGCTACACCTTC.

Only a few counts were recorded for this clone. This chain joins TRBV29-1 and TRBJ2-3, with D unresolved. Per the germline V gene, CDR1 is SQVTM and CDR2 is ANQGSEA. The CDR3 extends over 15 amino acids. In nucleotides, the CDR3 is TGCACCACATCTTTGACGGCGTCTAGCACAGATACGCAGTATTTT. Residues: CTTSLTASSTDTQYF.

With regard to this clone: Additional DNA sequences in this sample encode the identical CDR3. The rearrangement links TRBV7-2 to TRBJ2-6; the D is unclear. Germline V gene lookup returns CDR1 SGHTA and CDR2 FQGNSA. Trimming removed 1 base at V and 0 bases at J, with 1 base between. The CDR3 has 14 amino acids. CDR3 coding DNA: TGTGCCAGCAGCTTAGGCTCTGGGGCCAACGTCCTGACTTTC. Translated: CASSLGSGANVLTF.

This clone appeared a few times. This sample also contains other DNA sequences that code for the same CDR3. In nucleotides, the CDR3 is TGTGCCAGCAGTCCACCCAATGAGCAGTTCTTC. This gives the protein CASSPPNEQFF. The V call is TRBV2, the J call TRBJ2-1; no definite D call. Trimming shortened V by 5 bases and J by 6 bases, and 5 bases separated the two germline ends. CDR1 and CDR2 from the germline V gene are SNHLY and FYNNEI. This CDR3 is 11 amino acids long.

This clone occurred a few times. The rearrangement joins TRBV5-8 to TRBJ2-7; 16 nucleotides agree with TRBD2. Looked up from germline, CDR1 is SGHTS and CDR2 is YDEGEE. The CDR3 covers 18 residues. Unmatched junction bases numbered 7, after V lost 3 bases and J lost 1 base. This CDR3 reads CASSYRGLAGGASYEQYF. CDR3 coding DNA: TGTGCCAGCAGCTACAGGGGACTAGCGGGAGGGGCGTCCTACGAGCAGTACTTC.

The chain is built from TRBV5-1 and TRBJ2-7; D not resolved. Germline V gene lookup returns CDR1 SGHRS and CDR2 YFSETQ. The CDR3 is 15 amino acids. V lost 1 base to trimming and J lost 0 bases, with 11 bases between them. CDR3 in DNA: TGCGCCAGCAGCTTGATTGGTGACACCTCCTACGAGCAGTACTTC. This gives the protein CASSLIGDTSYEQYF.

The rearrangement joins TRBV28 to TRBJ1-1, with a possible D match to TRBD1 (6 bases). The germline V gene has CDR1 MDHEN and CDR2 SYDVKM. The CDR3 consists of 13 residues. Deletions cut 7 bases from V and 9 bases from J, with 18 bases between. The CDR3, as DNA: TGTGCCAGCACCCGGACAGCCGTAGTTAAAGCTTTCTTT. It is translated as CASTRTAVVKAFF.

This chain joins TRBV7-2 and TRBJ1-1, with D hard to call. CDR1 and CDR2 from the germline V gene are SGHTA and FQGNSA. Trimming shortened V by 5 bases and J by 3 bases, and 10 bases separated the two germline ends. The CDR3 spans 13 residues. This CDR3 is CASSEMRDTEAFF. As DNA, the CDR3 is TGTGCCAGCAGCGAGATGAGGGACACTGAAGCTTTCTTT.

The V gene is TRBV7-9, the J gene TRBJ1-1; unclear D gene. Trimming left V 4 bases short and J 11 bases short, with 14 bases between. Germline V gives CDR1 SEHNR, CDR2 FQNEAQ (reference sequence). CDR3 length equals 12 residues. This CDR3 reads CASSYTSAGAFF. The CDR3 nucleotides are TGTGCCAGCAGCTACACATCAGCGGGGGCTTTCTTT.

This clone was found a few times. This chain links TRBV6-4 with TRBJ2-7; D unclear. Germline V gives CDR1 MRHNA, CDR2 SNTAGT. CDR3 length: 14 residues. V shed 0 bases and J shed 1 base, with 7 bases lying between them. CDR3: CASSDSGSSYEQYF. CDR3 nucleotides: TGTGCCAGCAGTGACTCTGGCAGTTCCTACGAGCAGTACTTC.

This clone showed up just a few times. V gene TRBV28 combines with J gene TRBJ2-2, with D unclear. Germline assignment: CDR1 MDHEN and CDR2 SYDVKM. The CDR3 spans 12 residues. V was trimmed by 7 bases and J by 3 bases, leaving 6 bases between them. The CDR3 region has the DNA TGTGCCAGCAACCAGTACACCGGGGAGCTGTTTTTT. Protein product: CASNQYTGELFF.

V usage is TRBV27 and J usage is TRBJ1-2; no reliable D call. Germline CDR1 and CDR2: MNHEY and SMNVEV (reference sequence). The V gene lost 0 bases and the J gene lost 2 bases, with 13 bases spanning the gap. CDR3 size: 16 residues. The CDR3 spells CASSLSPATTNYGYTF. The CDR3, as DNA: TGTGCCAGCAGTTTATCGCCCGCGACAACCAACTATGGCTACACCTTC.

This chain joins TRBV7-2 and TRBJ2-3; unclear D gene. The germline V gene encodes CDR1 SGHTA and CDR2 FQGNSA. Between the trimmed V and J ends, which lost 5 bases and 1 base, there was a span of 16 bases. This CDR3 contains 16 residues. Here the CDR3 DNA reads TGTGCCAGCAGCGCATCGCGGACCAGACGCACAGATACGCAGTATTTT. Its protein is CASSASRTRRTDTQYF.

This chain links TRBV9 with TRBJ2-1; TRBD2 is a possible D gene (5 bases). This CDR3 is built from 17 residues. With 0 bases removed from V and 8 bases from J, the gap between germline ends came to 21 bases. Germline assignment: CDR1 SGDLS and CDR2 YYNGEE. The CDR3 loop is CASSVGHLEGWGDEQFF. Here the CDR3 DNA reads TGTGCCAGCAGCGTAGGACACCTAGAGGGTTGGGGAGATGAGCAGTTCTTC. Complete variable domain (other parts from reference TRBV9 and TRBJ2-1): DSGVTQTPKHLITATGQRVTLRCSPRSGDLSVYWYQQSLDQGLQFLIQYYNGEERAKGNILERFSAQQFPDLHSELNLSSLELGDSALYFCASSVGHLEGWGDEQFFGPGTRLTVL.

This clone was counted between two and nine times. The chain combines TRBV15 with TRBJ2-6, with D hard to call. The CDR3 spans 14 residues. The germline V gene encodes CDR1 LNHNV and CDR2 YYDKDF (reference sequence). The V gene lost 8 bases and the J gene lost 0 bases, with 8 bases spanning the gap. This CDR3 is CATQVRSGANVLTF. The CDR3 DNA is TGTGCCACCCAAGTTCGCTCTGGGGCCAACGTCCTGACTTTC.

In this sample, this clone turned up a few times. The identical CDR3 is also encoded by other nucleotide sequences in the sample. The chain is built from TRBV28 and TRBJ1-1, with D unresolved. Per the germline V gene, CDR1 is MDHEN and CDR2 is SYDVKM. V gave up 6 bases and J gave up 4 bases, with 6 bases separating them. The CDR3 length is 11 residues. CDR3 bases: TGTGCCAGCAGCCTCGGCACTGAAGCTTTCTTT. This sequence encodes CASSLGTEAFF.

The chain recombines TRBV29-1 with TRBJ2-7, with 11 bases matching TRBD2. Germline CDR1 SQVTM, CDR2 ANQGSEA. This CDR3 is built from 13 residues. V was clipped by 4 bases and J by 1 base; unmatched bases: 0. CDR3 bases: TGCAGCGTTGGACTAGCGGGGTCCTACGAGCAGTACTTC. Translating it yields CSVGLAGSYEQYF.

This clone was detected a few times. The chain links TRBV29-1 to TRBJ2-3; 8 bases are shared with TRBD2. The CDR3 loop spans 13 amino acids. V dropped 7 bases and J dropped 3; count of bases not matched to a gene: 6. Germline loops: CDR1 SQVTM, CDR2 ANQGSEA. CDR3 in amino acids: CSDSGMGTDTQYF. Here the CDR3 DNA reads TGCAGCGATAGCGGGATGGGTACAGATACGCAGTATTTT.

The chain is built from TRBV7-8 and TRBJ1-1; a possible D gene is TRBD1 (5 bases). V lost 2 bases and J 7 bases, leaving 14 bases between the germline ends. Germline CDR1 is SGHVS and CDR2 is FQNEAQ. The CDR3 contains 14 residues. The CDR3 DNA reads TGTGCCAGCAGCTTATTGACATCGGGGGGTGAAGCTTTCTTT. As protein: CASSLLTSGGEAFF.

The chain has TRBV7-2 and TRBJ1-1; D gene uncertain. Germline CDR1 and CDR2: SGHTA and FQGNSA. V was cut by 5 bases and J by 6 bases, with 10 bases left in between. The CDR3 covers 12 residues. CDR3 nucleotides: TGTGCCAGCAGCCCCCGGACGTCTGAAGCTTTCTTT. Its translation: CASSPRTSEAFF.

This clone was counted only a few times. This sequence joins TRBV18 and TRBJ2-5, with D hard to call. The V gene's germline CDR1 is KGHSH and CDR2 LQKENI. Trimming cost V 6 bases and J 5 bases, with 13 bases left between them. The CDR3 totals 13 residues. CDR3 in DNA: TGTGCCAGCTCTCCCACTTATATGGAGACCCAGTACTTC. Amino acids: CASSPTYMETQYF.

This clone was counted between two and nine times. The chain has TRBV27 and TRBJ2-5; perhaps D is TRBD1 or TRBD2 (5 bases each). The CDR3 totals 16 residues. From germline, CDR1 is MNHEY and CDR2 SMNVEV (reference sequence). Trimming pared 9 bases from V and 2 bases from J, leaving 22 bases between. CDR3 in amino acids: CARGATRLGAQETQYF. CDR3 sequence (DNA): TGTGCCAGAGGCGCTACACGCCTCGGGGCGCAAGAGACCCAGTACTTC.

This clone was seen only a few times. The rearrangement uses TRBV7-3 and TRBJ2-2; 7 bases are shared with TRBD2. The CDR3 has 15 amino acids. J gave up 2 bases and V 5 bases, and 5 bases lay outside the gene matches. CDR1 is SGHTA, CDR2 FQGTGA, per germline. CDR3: CASSPSSGNTGELFF. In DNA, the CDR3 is TGTGCCAGCAGCCCATCTAGCGGCAACACCGGGGAGCTGTTTTTT.

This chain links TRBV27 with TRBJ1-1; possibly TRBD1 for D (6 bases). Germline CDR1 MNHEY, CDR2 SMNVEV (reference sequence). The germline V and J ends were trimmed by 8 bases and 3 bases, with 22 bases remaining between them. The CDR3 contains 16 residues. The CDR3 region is CASRRDITLLDTEAFF. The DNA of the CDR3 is TGTGCCAGCCGTCGGGACATCACTCTCCTGGACACTGAAGCTTTCTTT.

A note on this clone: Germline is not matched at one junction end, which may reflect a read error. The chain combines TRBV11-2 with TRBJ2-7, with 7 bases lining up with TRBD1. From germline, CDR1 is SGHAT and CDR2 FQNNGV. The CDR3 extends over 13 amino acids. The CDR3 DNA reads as TGTGCCAGCAGCTTAGCTGGGACAGCCCCCCCGTCATTC. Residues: CASSLAGTAPPSF.